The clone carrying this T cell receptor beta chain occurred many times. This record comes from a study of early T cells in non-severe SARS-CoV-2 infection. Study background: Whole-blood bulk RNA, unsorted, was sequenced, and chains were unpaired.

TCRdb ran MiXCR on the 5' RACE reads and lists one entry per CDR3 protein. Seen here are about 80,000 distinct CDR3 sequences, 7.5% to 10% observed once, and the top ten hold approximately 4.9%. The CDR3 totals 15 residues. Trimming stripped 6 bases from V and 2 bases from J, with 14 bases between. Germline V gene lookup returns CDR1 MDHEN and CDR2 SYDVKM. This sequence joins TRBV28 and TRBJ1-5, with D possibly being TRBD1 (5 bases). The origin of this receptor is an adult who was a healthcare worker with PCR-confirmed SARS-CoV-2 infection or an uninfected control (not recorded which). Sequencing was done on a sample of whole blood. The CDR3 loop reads CASRQGLSGNQPQHF. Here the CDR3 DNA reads TGTGCCAGCAGGCAGGGACTAAGCGGCAATCAGCCCCAGCATTTT.